The subject of this entry is one T cell receptor (beta chain). Its antigen target is currently unknown. No base qualities exist here, and no much larger clone lies one base off it. The entry originates in a study of T-cell reconstitution after alpha-beta-depleted transplantation in children (dated by TCRdb to 2015 to 2016). A note on the overall study: Using TCR repertoire profiling, the study quantitatively followed how T-cell immune reconstitution unfolded in children after TCRalphabeta/CD19-depleted allogeneic hematopoietic cell transplantation.

V was cut back by 2 bases and J by 9 bases, leaving a gap of 14 bases between them. Including cysteine and phenylalanine, the CDR3 has 14 amino acids. The retained sequence is limited to the CDR3, 42 bases, with the frame set at the first base. Taken from the germline V gene (reference sequence), the CDR1 and CDR2 loops are SEHNR and FQNEAQ. The library was prepared using PCR. The data were produced on an Illumina HiSeq 2500. TCR libraries were prepared with molecular barcoding, using unique molecular identifiers to normalize TCRbeta repertoire quantification. The raw public data were reprocessed by TCRdb itself: fastp quality trimming at Q25, MiXCR clonotype calling, in-frame beta chains only. Here each entry gathers all rows of one CDR3 protein and keeps the most common genes and DNA. Counted in this sample were roughly 500,000 distinct CDR3 sequences; around a third of them appeared once. 2% to 2.5% of the sample comes from the top ten.

This sample comprised PBMCs from the stem cell graft donor, obtained from the stem cell graft. This sequence uses TRBV7-9 and TRBJ2-1, with no confident D gene call. The source is a human donor who donated a stem cell graft to a child with aplastic anemia. CDR3 sequence: CASSLIPGNAEQFF. The nucleotide sequence is TGTGCCAGCAGCTTAATACCCGGAAATGCTGAGCAGTTCTTC.